This T cell receptor beta chain was retrieved from a study of type 1 and type 2 diabetes patients. Across the study: Participants included type 1 and type 2 diabetes patients plus nondiabetic controls.

All diabetic donors were classified as either type 1 or type 2 diabetes. The CDR3 is made up of 19 amino acids. The V gene end was trimmed by 3 bases and the J gene end by 4 bases; junction bases not matched to a gene: 15. Germline CDR1 reads SGDLS; CDR2 reads YYNGEE. Genomic DNA was the PCR template. A primer set of 30 forward and 13 reverse primers amplified the CDR3. Each CDR3 protein gets one entry after TCRdb re-called the multiplex PCR reads with MiXCR. This table holds 270,000 or so distinct CDR3 sequences, roughly 50% found once. This sequence was found in a man between 18 and 29 years old with type 2 diabetes. V is TRBV9 and J is TRBJ2-5; TRBD2 matches 13 bases. The sequenced material came from peripheral blood mononuclear cells (PBMCs). The CDR3 loop reads CASSEEVGGTSGERETQYF. CDR3 sequence (DNA): TGTGCCAGCAGCGAGGAGGTGGGTGGGACTAGCGGGGAAAGAGAGACCCAGTACTTC.